Listed below are T cell receptor beta chains from one sample, sequenced in a study of T cell responses to AZD1222 COVID-19 vaccine. Generated by immunoSEQ multiplex PCR, the TCRdb table keeps only in-frame clones and is missing some. The sample holds 120,000 or so clones; about 85% are singletons and the top ten take around 6.2%. Sequenced material: peripheral blood, taken on day 0 of AZD1222 vaccination. The receptor source for this set is an adult in good health. Both conserved end residues are part of each CDR3. The D gene is left open where the match is weak. Not all rows give a size; the values are once, few, many and, for expanded clones, a class.

clone size: -; D gene: -; V gene: TRBV5-5; J gene: TRBJ2-2; CDR3 protein: CASSLPQWGAATGELFF; CDR3 DNA: TGTGCCAGCAGCTTGCCTCAGTGGGGGGCCGCTACCGGGGAGCTGTTTTTT
clone size: -; D gene: -; V gene: TRBV6-5; J gene: TRBJ2-2; CDR3 protein: CASRPLAYTGELFF; CDR3 DNA: TGTGCCAGCAGACCACTAGCTTACACCGGGGAGCTGTTTTTT
clone size: -; D gene: -; V gene: TRBV5-8; J gene: TRBJ2-3; CDR3 protein: CASSLEVGVSTDTQYF; CDR3 DNA: TGTGCCAGCAGCTTGGAGGTGGGGGTAAGCACAGATACGCAGTATTTT
clone size: -; D gene: -; V gene: TRBV12-5; J gene: TRBJ1-6; CDR3 protein: CASAPGPNSPLHF; CDR3 DNA: TGTGCTAGTGCTCCGGGACCGAATTCACCCCTCCACTTT
clone size: -; D gene: -; V gene: TRBV12-3/TRBV12-4; J gene: TRBJ2-1; CDR3 protein: CASGGVPGNEQFF; CDR3 DNA: TGTGCCAGCGGGGGAGTCCCGGGAAATGAGCAGTTCTTC
clone size: -; D gene: TRBD2; V gene: TRBV27; J gene: TRBJ2-1; CDR3 protein: CASSLSSGGQSSYNEQFF; CDR3 DNA: TGTGCCAGCAGTTTATCCAGCGGGGGGCAGAGCTCCTACAATGAGCAGTTCTTC
clone size: -; D gene: -; V gene: TRBV3-1/TRBV3-2; J gene: TRBJ1-1; CDR3 protein: CASSPAPNTEAFF; CDR3 DNA: TGTGCCAGCAGCCCCGCCCCCAACACTGAAGCTTTCTTT
clone size: -; D gene: TRBD1; V gene: TRBV6-4; J gene: TRBJ2-1; CDR3 protein: CASSHTPGQGSHEQFF; CDR3 DNA: TGTGCCAGCAGCCACACTCCCGGACAGGGCTCCCATGAGCAGTTCTTC
clone size: -; D gene: -; V gene: TRBV19; J gene: TRBJ1-6; CDR3 protein: CASSWGATLHF; CDR3 DNA: TGTGCCAGTAGCTGGGGGGCGACCCTCCACTTT
clone size: -; D gene: -; V gene: TRBV7-9; J gene: TRBJ1-1; CDR3 protein: CASSFLQYTEAFF; CDR3 DNA: TGTGCCAGCAGCTTTCTACAGTACACTGAAGCTTTCTTT
clone size: -; D gene: TRBD2; V gene: TRBV11-3; J gene: TRBJ2-7; CDR3 protein: CASSLDKLAGVTYEQYF; CDR3 DNA: TGTGCCAGCAGCTTAGACAAACTAGCGGGGGTCACCTACGAGCAGTACTTC
clone size: -; D gene: -; V gene: TRBV9; J gene: TRBJ2-1; CDR3 protein: CASSDTVGLFF; CDR3 DNA: TGTGCCAGCAGCGACACGGTGGGTCTGTTCTTC
clone size: -; D gene: TRBD2; V gene: TRBV11-3; J gene: TRBJ2-3; CDR3 protein: CASSLPGLAGSTDTQYF; CDR3 DNA: TGTGCCAGCAGCTTGCCCGGACTAGCGGGGAGCACAGATACGCAGTATTTT
clone size: -; D gene: -; V gene: TRBV2; J gene: TRBJ1-2; CDR3 protein: CASSGGHTIYGYTF; CDR3 DNA: TGTGCCAGCAGTGGGGGACACACCATCTATGGCTACACCTTC
clone size: -; D gene: -; V gene: TRBV5-1; J gene: TRBJ2-7; CDR3 protein: CASSLASGSLGEQYF; CDR3 DNA: TGCGCCAGCAGCTTGGCCTCGGGCAGCCTAGGCGAGCAGTACTTC
clone size: once; D gene: -; V gene: TRBV3-1/TRBV3-2; J gene: TRBJ1-5; CDR3 protein: CASSFAGENQPQHF; CDR3 DNA: TGTGCCAGCAGCTTTGCAGGGGAGAATCAGCCCCAGCATTTT
clone size: -; D gene: TRBD1; V gene: TRBV29-1; J gene: TRBJ2-7; CDR3 protein: CSVVRTGGSEQYF; CDR3 DNA: TGCAGCGTTGTGCGCACAGGGGGATCGGAGCAGTACTTC
clone size: once; D gene: -; V gene: TRBV7-9; J gene: TRBJ1-2; CDR3 protein: CASSLVTDGYTF; CDR3 DNA: TGTGCCAGCAGCTTAGTTACAGATGGCTACACCTTC
clone size: -; D gene: TRBD1; V gene: TRBV5-1; J gene: TRBJ1-2; CDR3 protein: CASSESGTGAYGYTF; CDR3 DNA: TGCGCCAGCAGCGAGTCCGGGACAGGCGCCTATGGCTACACCTTC
clone size: -; D gene: TRBD1; V gene: TRBV10-3; J gene: TRBJ1-2; CDR3 protein: CAISGGGQVELYGYTF; CDR3 DNA: TGTGCCATCAGTGGAGGGGGACAGGTTGAACTCTATGGCTACACCTTC
clone size: -; D gene: -; V gene: TRBV5-1; J gene: TRBJ1-1; CDR3 protein: CASSIQGWSTEAFF; CDR3 DNA: TGCGCCAGCAGTATCCAGGGGTGGAGCACTGAAGCTTTCTTT
clone size: -; D gene: TRBD1; V gene: TRBV24-1; J gene: TRBJ2-2; CDR3 protein: CATSDYTGGRTGELFF; CDR3 DNA: TGTGCCACCAGTGATTACACAGGGGGCCGCACCGGGGAGCTGTTTTTT
clone size: -; D gene: -; V gene: TRBV13; J gene: TRBJ1-2; CDR3 protein: CASSLTGTQVHYGYTF; CDR3 DNA: TGTGCCAGCAGCTTAACCGGGACCCAGGTTCACTATGGCTACACCTTC
clone size: -; D gene: -; V gene: TRBV29-1; J gene: TRBJ1-1; CDR3 protein: CSAGDTQNTEAFF; CDR3 DNA: TGCAGCGCAGGGGACACTCAGAACACTGAAGCTTTCTTT
clone size: -; D gene: TRBD1; V gene: TRBV5-1; J gene: TRBJ1-1; CDR3 protein: CASTQGQGGGTEAFF; CDR3 DNA: TGCGCCAGCACCCAGGGACAGGGGGGGGGCACTGAAGCTTTCTTT
clone size: -; D gene: -; V gene: TRBV29-1; J gene: TRBJ2-7; CDR3 protein: CSGGEAREQYF; CDR3 DNA: TGCAGCGGCGGGGAGGCTCGCGAGCAGTACTTC
clone size: -; D gene: -; V gene: TRBV10-2; J gene: TRBJ1-2; CDR3 protein: CASLEGTSGDGYTF; CDR3 DNA: TGCGCCAGCCTAGAAGGGACGTCGGGGGATGGCTACACCTTC
clone size: -; D gene: -; V gene: TRBV29-1; J gene: TRBJ1-6; CDR3 protein: CSVGSGSGSPLHF; CDR3 DNA: TGCAGCGTTGGTTCGGGGTCGGGATCACCCCTCCACTTT
clone size: -; D gene: -; V gene: TRBV5-1; J gene: TRBJ1-3; CDR3 protein: CASSLGPESSGNTIYF; CDR3 DNA: TGCGCCAGCAGCTTGGGCCCGGAGAGCTCTGGAAACACCATATATTTT
clone size: -; D gene: -; V gene: TRBV2; J gene: TRBJ1-1; CDR3 protein: CASSYDKDTEAFF; CDR3 DNA: TGTGCCAGCAGTTATGACAAGGACACTGAAGCTTTCTTT
clone size: -; D gene: -; V gene: TRBV6-1; J gene: TRBJ2-7; CDR3 protein: CASSEPPDSYYEQYF; CDR3 DNA: TGTGCCAGCAGTGAGCCCCCCGACAGTTACTACGAGCAGTACTTC
clone size: -; D gene: -; V gene: TRBV7-2; J gene: TRBJ2-3; CDR3 protein: CASSSARTDTQYF; CDR3 DNA: TGTGCCAGCAGCTCGGCCAGGACAGATACGCAGTATTTT
clone size: -; D gene: -; V gene: TRBV7-2; J gene: TRBJ2-3; CDR3 protein: CASSLGLYTDTQYF; CDR3 DNA: TGTGCCAGCAGCTTAGGCCTCTACACAGATACGCAGTATTTT
clone size: -; D gene: -; V gene: TRBV30; J gene: TRBJ1-2; CDR3 protein: CAWMIGGSNYGYTF; CDR3 DNA: TGTGCCTGGATGATCGGGGGCTCCAACTATGGCTACACCTTC
clone size: -; D gene: -; V gene: TRBV30; J gene: TRBJ1-2; CDR3 protein: CAWTHSSGSVSYGYTF; CDR3 DNA: TGTGCCTGGACCCACTCCTCGGGAAGTGTCAGCTATGGCTACACCTTC
clone size: -; D gene: -; V gene: TRBV2; J gene: TRBJ1-2; CDR3 protein: CASSGDTLYGYTF; CDR3 DNA: TGTGCCAGCAGTGGGGACACCCTTTATGGCTACACCTTC
clone size: few; D gene: TRBD1; V gene: TRBV6-1; J gene: TRBJ2-7; CDR3 protein: CASSDDADRVGEQYF; CDR3 DNA: TGTGCCAGCAGTGATGATGCGGACAGGGTGGGAGAGCAGTACTTC
clone size: few; D gene: -; V gene: TRBV7-9; J gene: TRBJ2-3; CDR3 protein: CASNIGGSTDTQYF; CDR3 DNA: TGTGCCAGCAACATCGGGGGTTCCACAGATACGCAGTATTTT